A single sample gave rise to the 20 T cell receptor beta chains below, sequenced in a study of beta chain features in type 1 diabetes. Their antigens remain unidentified. Whole-study findings and limits: Patients with Type 1 diabetes showed moderately but significantly shorter TCRB CDR3s in all four CD4+ subsets.

Expressed TCRB transcripts got sequenced, as all isolated RNA was reverse transcribed. Profiling relied on immunoSEQ multiplex PCR, and the TCRdb table lists in-frame clones only, not all of them. This sample has some 270,000 clones, with approximately 10% found just once. Specimen: naive CD4+ T cells from blood. These receptor sequences come from a man under 40 with type 1 diabetes.

This chain links TRBV28 with TRBJ1-5; tentative D call: TRBD1 (5 bases). V was shortened by 7 bases and J by 5 bases, with 12 bases between the two germline ends. The CDR3 is 13 residues long. Germline CDR1 MDHEN, CDR2 SYDVKM. CDR3 residues: CASKVGVYQPQHF. In DNA form, the CDR3 reads TGTGCCAGCAAGGTAGGGGTCTATCAGCCCCAGCATTTT.

This clone was seen only a few times. This rearrangement joins TRBV15 to TRBJ1-5; D remains unclear. Trimming stripped 0 bases from V and 11 bases from J, with 8 bases between. The CDR3 totals 12 residues. Per the germline V gene, CDR1 is LNHNV and CDR2 is YYDKDF (reference sequence). The CDR3 region is CATSRDGVAQHF. As DNA, the CDR3 is TGTGCCACCAGCAGAGACGGGGTCGCCCAGCATTTT.

This clone was recorded a few times. The J gene is TRBJ1-2, the V gene TRBV27; 8 nucleotides align to TRBD1. The CDR3 is 13 residues long. V was clipped by 2 bases and J by 8 bases; unmatched bases: 4. Germline assignment: CDR1 MNHEY and CDR2 SMNVEV (reference sequence). CDR3 DNA: TGTGCCAGCAGTTTACAGGGGGCGCACGGCTACACCTTC. This sequence encodes CASSLQGAHGYTF.

The chain links TRBV9 to TRBJ2-7; possibly TRBD2 for D (5 bases). The CDR3 runs to 16 residues. CDR1 and CDR2 (germline): SGDLS, YYNGEE. V was pared by 0 bases and J by 3 bases, with 16 bases between. CDR3 DNA: TGTGCCAGCAGCGTAGGAGAGGGAACGGCAGGCTACGAGCAGTACTTC. Residues: CASSVGEGTAGYEQYF. Complete variable domain (other parts from reference TRBV9 and TRBJ2-7): DSGVTQTPKHLITATGQRVTLRCSPRSGDLSVYWYQQSLDQGLQFLIQYYNGEERAKGNILERFSAQQFPDLHSELNLSSLELGDSALYFCASSVGEGTAGYEQYFGPGTRLTVT.

This clone occurred a few times. This rearrangement joins TRBV28 to TRBJ2-5; 7 bases match TRBD1. CDR1 and CDR2 (germline): MDHEN, SYDVKM. The CDR3 is 16 residues long. V dropped 5 bases and J dropped 4; count of bases not matched to a gene: 13. CDR3: CASSRLTGAPVETQYF. In nucleotides, the CDR3 is TGTGCCAGCAGTCGCCTCACAGGGGCGCCGGTAGAGACCCAGTACTTC.

This clone was seen only once. The J gene is TRBJ1-5, the V gene TRBV19; D perhaps matches TRBD1 (5 bases). Trimming took off 2 bases at V and 6 bases at J, with 14 bases between the two ends. Germline lookup yields CDR1 LNHDA and CDR2 SQIVND (reference sequence). This CDR3 comprises 15 residues. CDR3 residues: CASSIRSRGRQPQHF. In DNA form, the CDR3 reads TGTGCCAGTAGTATAAGATCAAGGGGTCGTCAGCCCCAGCATTTT.

The rearrangement joins TRBV2 to TRBJ2-7; possible D gene TRBD2, 5 bases. V dropped 7 bases and J dropped 2 bases, with 15 bases sitting between them. The CDR3 spans 14 residues. CDR1 is SNHLY and CDR2 is FYNNEI in the germline V gene. This CDR3 is CASKRAPNPYEQYF. In nucleotides, the CDR3 is TGTGCCAGCAAGAGGGCCCCCAATCCCTACGAGCAGTACTTC.

This chain links TRBV6-1 with TRBJ1-2, with 8 bases lining up with TRBD1. V dropped 7 bases and J dropped 7; count of bases not matched to a gene: 2. Looked up from germline, CDR1 is MNHNS and CDR2 is SASEGT. The length of the CDR3 is 11 residues. The CDR3 sequence: CASTGGGGYTF. For the CDR3, the DNA is TGTGCCAGCACAGGGGGCGGTGGCTACACCTTC.

The rearrangement joins TRBV18 to TRBJ2-3; no clear D. Trimming took off 1 base at V and 4 bases at J, with 9 bases between the two ends. Germline lookup yields CDR1 KGHSH and CDR2 LQKENI. This CDR3 comprises 14 residues. In DNA, the CDR3 is TGTGCCAGCTCACCACTCTCCAGGCCAGATACGCAGTATTTT. Protein: CASSPLSRPDTQYF.

The CDR3 spells CASSRYTGRLPQETQYF. The CDR3 nucleotides read TGTGCCAGCAGCCGCTACACGGGTCGACTCCCTCAAGAGACCCAGTACTTC. The chain carries TRBV7-9 and TRBJ2-5; D is undetermined. The CDR3 sequence is 17 residues long. Trimming removed 5 bases at V and 2 bases at J, with 21 bases between. Per the germline V gene, CDR1 is SEHNR and CDR2 is FQNEAQ (reference sequence).

This clone has only a few counts. The rearrangement uses TRBV5-4 and TRBJ2-6; D gene unclear. Germline loops: CDR1 SGHNT, CDR2 YYREEE (reference sequence). V was pared by 0 bases and J by 0 bases, with 4 bases between. The CDR3 totals 15 residues. The DNA of the CDR3 is TGTGCCAGCAGCTTGGTAGACTCTGGGGCCAACGTCCTGACTTTC. This encodes CASSLVDSGANVLTF. Combining the CDR3 with reference TRBV5-4 and TRBJ2-6 gives the whole variable domain ETGVTQSPTHLIKTRGQQVTLRCSSQSGHNTVSWYQQALGQGPQFIFQYYREEENGRGNFPPRFSGLQFPNYSSELNVNALELDDSALYLCASSLVDSGANVLTFGAGSRLTVL.

This clone showed up just a few times. V gene TRBV14 combines with J gene TRBJ2-3; 10 nucleotides agree with TRBD2. Unmatched junction bases numbered 5, after V lost 4 bases and J lost 1 base. The germline gives CDR1 SGHDN, CDR2 FVKESK. The CDR3 runs 16 residues. The CDR3 DNA is TGTGCCAGCAGCCGGGGTCTAGCGGGGGGCACAGATACGCAGTATTTT. This sequence encodes CASSRGLAGGTDTQYF.

This chain uses TRBV2 with TRBJ2-7, with D hard to call. The CDR3 sequence is 12 residues long. The germline gives CDR1 SNHLY, CDR2 FYNNEI. V was shortened by 2 bases and J by 7 bases, with 9 bases between the two germline ends. The CDR3 here is CASSEQAREQYF. Written as DNA, the CDR3 is TGTGCCAGCAGTGAACAGGCTCGGGAGCAGTACTTC.

This sequence joins TRBV12-5 and TRBJ2-5; 12 nucleotides match TRBD2. The CDR3 spans 18 residues. CDR1 and CDR2 from the germline V gene are LGHNT and FRNRAP. After removal of 3 bases from V and 1 base from J, the junction contained 9 bases not matched to a gene. The DNA of the CDR3 is TGTGCTAGTGGTTTCGCCTCTGGACTAGCGGGGATCCAAGAGACCCAGTACTTC. It yields the protein CASGFASGLAGIQETQYF.

The chain is built from TRBV30 and TRBJ2-5; weak D call: TRBD1 (6 bases). This CDR3 is built from 13 residues. Trimming took 7 bases from V and 1 from J, leaving 13 bases between them. Germline V gives CDR1 GTSNPN, CDR2 SVGIG (reference sequence). This CDR3 reads CASTGTIQETQYF. In DNA form, the CDR3 reads TGTGCCTCCACCGGGACAATCCAAGAGACCCAGTACTTC.

This rearrangement joins TRBV5-4 to TRBJ2-7; D is undetermined. CDR1 is SGHNT, CDR2 YYREEE, per germline (reference sequence). The ends were cut back, 3 bases at V and 1 base at J, with 8 bases in the middle. This CDR3 contains 13 residues. The CDR3 bases are TGTGCCAGCAGCTCAATCAGTTCCTACGAGCAGTACTTC. Protein sequence: CASSSISSYEQYF.

The chain recombines TRBV4-1 with TRBJ2-1; the D gene is possibly TRBD2 (7 bases). The CDR3 sequence is 13 residues long. V shed 6 bases and J shed 8 bases, with 14 bases lying between them. The germline V gene has CDR1 MGHRA and CDR2 YSYEKL. DNA for the CDR3: TGCGCCAGCAGAATTCCGCGGGGGCATGAGCAGTTCTTC. Protein: CASRIPRGHEQFF.

The J gene is TRBJ2-3, the V gene TRBV7-2; 8 bases map to TRBD2. CDR3 size: 16 residues. Germline V gene data show CDR1 as SGHTA and CDR2 as FQGNSA. The V gene end was trimmed by 3 bases and the J gene end by 1 base; junction bases not matched to a gene: 6. The CDR3 protein is CASSFHSGVGTDTQYF. The CDR3 nucleotides are TGTGCCAGCAGCTTCCATAGCGGGGTTGGCACAGATACGCAGTATTTT. The entire variable domain, with the rest obtained from reference TRBV7-2 and TRBJ2-3, is as follows: GAGVSQSPSNKVTEKGKDVELRCDPISGHTALYWYRQSLGQGLEFLIYFQGNSAPDKSGLPSDRFSAERTGGSVSTLTIQRTQQEDSAVYLCASSFHSGVGTDTQYFGPGTRLTVL.

This clone was recorded a few times. The V and J genes are TRBV7-9 and TRBJ2-1; the D gene is possibly TRBD2 (5 bases). Trimming stripped 4 bases from V and 5 bases from J, with 15 bases between. The CDR3 contains 15 residues. The germline V gene has CDR1 SEHNR and CDR2 FQNEAQ (reference sequence). The CDR3 loop reads CASSSDQTGNNEQFF. The CDR3 bases are TGTGCCAGCAGCTCGGACCAGACCGGGAACAATGAGCAGTTCTTC.

This clone occurred a few times. The chain joins TRBV5-1 to TRBJ1-2, with TRBD1 matching over 7 bases. With 0 bases clipped from V and 7 bases from J, the junction kept 3 bases outside the gene matches. The CDR3 contains 13 residues. Germline V gene sequence: CDR1 SGHRS, CDR2 YFSETQ. CDR3 DNA sequence: TGCGCCAGCAGCTTGGGACAGGGATTTGGCTACACCTTC. It encodes CASSLGQGFGYTF.